The present T cell receptor beta chain was sequenced within a study of post-analysis software for immune sequencing data. Study-wide findings and caveats: Diversity measured as normalized Chao1 was significantly lower in multiple sclerosis patients than in controls. With F measure, samples from one preparation batch clustered together strongly. Five TRBV segments, including TRBV5-6, TRBV5-1 and TRBV20-1, were more frequent in patients than controls.

This clonotype was counted a few times. Its target is not known. CDR3 size: 18 residues. Germline V lookup: CDR1 LNHNV, CDR2 YYDKDF (reference sequence). V shed 1 base and J shed 0 bases, with 18 bases lying between them. Prepared libraries of TCR beta cDNA carried unique molecular identifiers. Out of 1 to 10 million T cells, about 520,000 cDNA molecules were generated. TCRdb reanalysed the PCR reads using MiXCR and keeps one entry per CDR3 protein. The sample has 800,000 to 950,000 distinct CDR3 sequences, roughly 58% seen once. The chain carries TRBV15 and TRBJ2-5; the D gene could be TRBD1 or TRBD2 (5 bases each). Sequenced sample: blood. The origin of this receptor is a girl aged 5 to 17 with multiple sclerosis. The CDR3: CATSRAGQGWRYQETQYF. CDR3 nucleotide sequence: TGTGCCACCAGCAGAGCGGGCCAGGGATGGAGGTACCAAGAGACCCAGTACTTC.